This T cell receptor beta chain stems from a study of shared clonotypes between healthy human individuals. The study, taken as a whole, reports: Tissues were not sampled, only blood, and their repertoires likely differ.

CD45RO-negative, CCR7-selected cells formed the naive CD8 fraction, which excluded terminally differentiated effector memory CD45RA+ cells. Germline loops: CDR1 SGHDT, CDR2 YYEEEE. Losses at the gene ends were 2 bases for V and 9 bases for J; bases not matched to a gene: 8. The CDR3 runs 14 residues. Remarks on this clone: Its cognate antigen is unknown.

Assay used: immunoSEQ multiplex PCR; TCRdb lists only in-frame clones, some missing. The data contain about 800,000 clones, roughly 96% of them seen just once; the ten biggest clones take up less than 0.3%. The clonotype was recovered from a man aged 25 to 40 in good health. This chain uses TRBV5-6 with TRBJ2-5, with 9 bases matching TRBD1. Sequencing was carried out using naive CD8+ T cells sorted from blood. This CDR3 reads CASSFGTGTSPQYF. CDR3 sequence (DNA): TGTGCCAGCAGCTTTGGGACAGGGACTTCGCCCCAGTACTTC.